This T cell receptor (beta chain) was identified in a study of cytomegalovirus exposure and HLA in healthy donors. Findings of the study overall: Earlier findings revealed that most TCR beta V segments proved productive either about 90% or about 30% of the time. One variant, a missense change in DCLRE1C, was linked in a later analysis to TCR beta V- and J-gene trimming. When a later analysis compared HLA-associated TCR beta chains with equally common others, the HLA-associated chains turned out to be more clonally expanded and to have lower generation probabilities.

CDR3 length: 14 residues. V was trimmed by 4 bases and J by 0 bases, leaving 9 bases between them. CDR1 is SQVTM and CDR2 is ANQGSEA in the germline V gene. The PCR was carried out with 60 Vbeta primers and 13 Jbeta primers. Only in-frame clones appear in the TCRdb table, and some are missing; sequencing was by immunoSEQ multiplex PCR. Among approximately 140,000 clones listed, about 78% were seen once. The donors comprised healthy bone marrow donors. Comments on this clone: Its matching antigen is unknown.

This chain uses TRBV29-1 with TRBJ1-4, with D unresolved. The sequencing sample was made of PBMCs. This sequence was found in a man between 35 and 55 years old in good health and CMV-seropositive. The CDR3 sequence is CSVGEMTTNEKLFF. In DNA, the CDR3 is TGCAGCGTTGGGGAGATGACAACTAATGAAAAACTGTTTTTT.